The present entry profiles one T cell receptor beta chain with its context. Libraries were prepared by immunoSEQ multiplex PCR; TCRdb keeps only in-frame clonotypes and omits some of them. The repertoire holds some 28,000 clones, about nine tenths seen once, with approximately 0.6% in the top ten. The source of the sample is a study of T cell changes during pregnancy in multiple sclerosis. The starting material was CD4+ T cells from peripheral blood mononuclear cells, obtained in the first trimester of pregnancy. The sequence derives from a female donor in good health, enrolled as a control in a pregnancy study.

The chain's CDR3 is CASSQDLASPRYEQYF. The CDR3, as DNA: TGCGCCAGCAGCCAAGATTTGGCTAGCCCCCGCTACGAGCAGTACTTC. V usage is TRBV4-3 and J usage is TRBJ2-7; D might be TRBD2 (5 bases). This CDR3 has 16 residues. V lost 0 bases to trimming and J lost 3 bases, with 15 bases between them. From germline, CDR1 is LGHNA and CDR2 YSLEER.